These 19 T cell receptor beta chains were sequenced from one sample in a study of monozygotic twins with inflammatory bowel disease. TCRdb reprocessed the 5' RACE reads, keeping one entry per CDR3 protein, no DNA. The sample has under 150,000 distinct CDR3 sequences. Source material: blood. The receptor set was obtained from a human donor with ulcerative colitis or Crohn's disease, or a healthy co-twin of an affected twin (not recorded which).

The rearrangement uses TRBV9 and TRBJ2-5; the D gene TCRdb calls, TRBD1, cannot be checked with no DNA. CDR3 length: 16 residues. Germline V gene sequence: CDR1 SGDLS, CDR2 YYNGEE. The CDR3 loop is CASSVEGSSTAGTQYF.

The chain employs TRBV6-1 and TRBJ2-2; TCRdb selects TRBD2, and the lack of DNA leaves this call unchecked. The V gene's germline CDR1 is MNHNS and CDR2 SASEGT. This CDR3 has 16 amino acids. This CDR3 reads CASKSGSAGPIQELFF.

The chain combines TRBV4-1 with TRBJ2-1; TCRdb's D call of TRBD1 is untestable without DNA. Germline V gives CDR1 MGHRA, CDR2 YSYEKL. The CDR3 sequence is 15 residues long. This CDR3 is CASSQALDRAHEQFF.

The chain employs TRBV4-3 and TRBJ1-2. The CDR3 covers 15 residues. Germline V lookup: CDR1 LGHNA, CDR2 YSLEER. CDR3: CASSQVGRGPYGYTF.

The chain is built from TRBV5-1 and TRBJ2-7. Germline CDR1 SGHRS, CDR2 YFSETQ. CDR3 length: 15 amino acids. The CDR3 sequence: CASGPWAETSYEQYF. The full variable domain, with the rest looked up from reference TRBV5-1 and TRBJ2-7, is KAGVTQTPRYLIKTRGQQVTLSCSPISGHRSVSWYQQTPGQGLQFLFEYFSETQRNKGNFPGRFSGRQFSNSRSEMNVSTLELGDSALYLCASGPWAETSYEQYFGPGTRLTVT.

The chain links TRBV7-7 to TRBJ2-1; TCRdb selects TRBD1, and the lack of DNA leaves this call unchecked. Germline V gives CDR1 SSHAT, CDR2 FNYEAQ (reference sequence). The CDR3 covers 13 residues. The CDR3 spells CASSLGTGNEQFF.

The rearrangement links TRBV18 to TRBJ2-7; the TCRdb D gene call, TRBD1, has no DNA to confirm it. The germline gives CDR1 KGHSH, CDR2 LQKENI. The CDR3 has 15 amino acids. The chain's CDR3 is CASSPSNGQGNEQYF.

The chain has TRBV5-1 and TRBJ2-1; no DNA is available, so the TRBD1 call from TCRdb remains unchecked. In germline, CDR1 is SGHRS, CDR2 YFSETQ. The CDR3 length is 17 residues. The CDR3 reads CASSWGQGGSSYNEQFF.

CDR3: CASSLDGGETQYF. The chain carries TRBV11-2 and TRBJ2-5; TCRdb's D call of TRBD1 is untestable without DNA. This CDR3 has 13 amino acids. Germline V gene lookup returns CDR1 SGHAT and CDR2 FQNNGV. Based on the CDR3 plus reference TRBV11-2 and TRBJ2-5, the full variable domain is EAGVAQSPRYKIIEKRQSVAFWCNPISGHATLYWYQQILGQGPKLLIQFQNNGVVDDSQLPKDRFSAERLKGVDSTLKIQPAKLEDSAVYLCASSLDGGETQYFGPGTRLLVL.

This chain connects TRBV12-3 or TRBV12-4 to TRBJ2-5; the D call from TCRdb, TRBD2, cannot be confirmed without DNA. This CDR3 is 18 amino acids long. CDR3 amino acids: CASSPGTSGGWNQETQYF.

The V and J genes are TRBV28 and TRBJ1-2; there is no DNA to check the TCRdb D call of TRBD1. Germline V lookup: CDR1 MDHEN, CDR2 SYDVKM. CDR3 length equals 13 residues. The CDR3 sequence: CASPGQGGKGYTF.

J is TRBJ2-4 and V is TRBV7-2; the D call of TRBD1 rests on TCRdb alone, since no DNA is present to check it. This CDR3 region has 17 residues. Germline V gene lookup returns CDR1 SGHTA and CDR2 FQGNSA. CDR3 loop: CASSSYTGGLAKNIQYF.

The rearrangement links TRBV6-2 or TRBV6-3 to TRBJ1-6; the TCRdb D gene call, TRBD1, has no DNA to confirm it. CDR3 length: 16 amino acids. CDR1 is MNHEY, CDR2 SVGEGT, per germline. CDR3 sequence: CASSPPGHNYNSPLHF.

This chain uses TRBV27 with TRBJ1-6; TCRdb proposes TRBD1, but this gene call is untestable without DNA. The length of the CDR3 is 14 residues. CDR1 is MNHEY, CDR2 SMNVEV, per germline (reference sequence). This chain's CDR3 is CASSRDRLNSPLHF.

V and J are TRBV11-2 and TRBJ2-4. The CDR3 is 13 amino acids. Germline V gene data show CDR1 as SGHAT and CDR2 as FQNNGV. The CDR3 reads CASSQIDENMQYF.

The chain carries TRBV18 and TRBJ1-1; as DNA is missing, the TRBD1 call by TCRdb cannot be tested. Looked up from germline, CDR1 is KGHSH and CDR2 is LQKENI. The CDR3 spans 15 residues. CDR3 loop: CASSPGGGPNTEAFF.

The chain joins TRBV12-5 to TRBJ2-7. This CDR3 spans 13 amino acids. Germline V CDR1 and CDR2: LGHNT, FRNRAP. CDR3 sequence: CASENDGTREQYF.

The chain couples TRBV3-1 to TRBJ2-2; TCRdb's D call of TRBD1 is untestable without DNA. CDR1 LGHDT and CDR2 YNNKEL come from the germline V gene (reference sequence). This CDR3 has 17 residues. This chain's CDR3 is CASSPRTGSANTGELFF.

This rearrangement joins TRBV20-1 to TRBJ1-6; TCRdb indicates TRBD1, and absent DNA this call remains unverified. The CDR3 covers 14 residues. Germline V lookup: CDR1 DFQATT, CDR2 SNEGSKA (reference sequence). CDR3 sequence: CSARAWTGYSPLHF.